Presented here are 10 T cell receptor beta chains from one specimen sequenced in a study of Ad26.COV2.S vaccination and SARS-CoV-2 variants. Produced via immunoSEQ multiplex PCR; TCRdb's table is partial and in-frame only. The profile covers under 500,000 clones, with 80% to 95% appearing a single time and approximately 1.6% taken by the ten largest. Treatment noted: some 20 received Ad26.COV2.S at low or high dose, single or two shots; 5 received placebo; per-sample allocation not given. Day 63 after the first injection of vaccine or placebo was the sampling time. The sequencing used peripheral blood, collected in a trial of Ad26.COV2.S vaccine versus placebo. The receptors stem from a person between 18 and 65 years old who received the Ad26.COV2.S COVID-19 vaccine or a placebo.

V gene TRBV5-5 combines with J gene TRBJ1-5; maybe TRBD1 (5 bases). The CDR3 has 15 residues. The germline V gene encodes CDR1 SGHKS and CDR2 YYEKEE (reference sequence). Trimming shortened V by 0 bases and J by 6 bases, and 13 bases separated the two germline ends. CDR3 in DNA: TGTGCCAGCAGCTTGGTCTATGGGGCTCGTCAGCCCCAGCATTTT. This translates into CASSLVYGARQPQHF.

For the CDR3, the DNA is TGCGCCAGCAGCTTCCCCGGGACACCCTATGGCTACACCTTC. It encodes CASSFPGTPYGYTF. The rearrangement uses TRBV5-1 and TRBJ1-2; a weak D match, TRBD1 (6 bases). The CDR3 is made up of 14 amino acids. In germline, CDR1 is SGHRS, CDR2 YFSETQ. Trimming left V 2 bases short and J 4 bases short, with 12 bases between.

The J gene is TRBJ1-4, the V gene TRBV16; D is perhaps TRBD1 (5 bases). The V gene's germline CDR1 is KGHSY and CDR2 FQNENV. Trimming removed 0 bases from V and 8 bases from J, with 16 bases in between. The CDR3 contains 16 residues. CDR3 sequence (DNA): TGTGCCAGCAGCCAATCGCAGGGCAGGGCTCGGGAAAAACTGTTTTTT. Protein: CASSQSQGRAREKLFF. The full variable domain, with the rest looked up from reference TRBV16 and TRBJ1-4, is GEEVAQTPKHLVRGEGQKAKLYCAPIKGHSYVFWYQQVLKNEFKFLISFQNENVFDETGMPKERFSAKCLPNSPCSLEIQATKLEDSAVYFCASSQSQGRAREKLFFGSGTQLSVL.

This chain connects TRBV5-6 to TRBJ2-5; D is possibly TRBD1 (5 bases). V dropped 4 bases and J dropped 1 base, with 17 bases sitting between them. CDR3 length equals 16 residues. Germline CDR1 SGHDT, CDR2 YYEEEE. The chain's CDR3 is CASSPRQGPFQETQYF. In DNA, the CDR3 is TGTGCCAGCAGCCCCCGGCAGGGCCCCTTCCAAGAGACCCAGTACTTC.

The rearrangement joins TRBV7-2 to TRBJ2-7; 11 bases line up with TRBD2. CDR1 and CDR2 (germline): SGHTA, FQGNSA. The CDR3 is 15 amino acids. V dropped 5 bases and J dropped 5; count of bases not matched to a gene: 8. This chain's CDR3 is CASSQRLAGYNEQYF. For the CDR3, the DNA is TGTGCCAGCAGCCAGAGACTAGCGGGGTACAACGAGCAGTACTTC.

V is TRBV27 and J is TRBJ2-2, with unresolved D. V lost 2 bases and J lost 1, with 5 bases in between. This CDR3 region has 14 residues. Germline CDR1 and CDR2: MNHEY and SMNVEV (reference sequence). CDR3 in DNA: TGTGCCAGCAGTTTAATTATGAACACCGGGGAGCTGTTTTTT. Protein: CASSLIMNTGELFF.

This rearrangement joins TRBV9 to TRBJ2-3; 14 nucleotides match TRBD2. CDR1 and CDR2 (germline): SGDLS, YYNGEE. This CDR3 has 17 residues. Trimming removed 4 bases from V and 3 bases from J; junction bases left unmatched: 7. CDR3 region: CASSSGLAGGWTDTQYF. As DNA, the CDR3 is TGTGCCAGCAGCTCCGGACTAGCGGGGGGTTGGACAGATACGCAGTATTTT. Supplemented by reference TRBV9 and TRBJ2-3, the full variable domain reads DSGVTQTPKHLITATGQRVTLRCSPRSGDLSVYWYQQSLDQGLQFLIQYYNGEERAKGNILERFSAQQFPDLHSELNLSSLELGDSALYFCASSSGLAGGWTDTQYFGPGTRLTVL.

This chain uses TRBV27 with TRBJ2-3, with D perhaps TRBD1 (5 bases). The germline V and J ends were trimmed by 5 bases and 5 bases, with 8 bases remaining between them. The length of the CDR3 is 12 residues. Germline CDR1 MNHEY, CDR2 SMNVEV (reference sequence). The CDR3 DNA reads TGTGCCAGCAGTGGGGCCAGAGATACGCAGTATTTT. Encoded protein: CASSGARDTQYF.

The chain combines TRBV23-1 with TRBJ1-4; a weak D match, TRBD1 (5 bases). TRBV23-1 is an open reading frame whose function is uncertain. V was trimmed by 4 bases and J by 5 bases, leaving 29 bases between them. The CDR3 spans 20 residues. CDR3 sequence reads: CASSLPLRSFSGVRNEKLFF. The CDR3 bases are TGCGCCAGCAGTCTGCCCCTGCGATCCTTTTCGGGGGTCCGAAATGAAAAACTGTTTTTT.

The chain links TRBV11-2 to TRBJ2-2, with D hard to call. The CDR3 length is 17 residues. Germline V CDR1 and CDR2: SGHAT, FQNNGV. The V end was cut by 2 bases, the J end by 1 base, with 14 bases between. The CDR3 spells CASSLPWRGLNTGELFF. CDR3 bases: TGTGCCAGCAGCTTACCTTGGCGAGGCCTGAACACCGGGGAGCTGTTTTTT.